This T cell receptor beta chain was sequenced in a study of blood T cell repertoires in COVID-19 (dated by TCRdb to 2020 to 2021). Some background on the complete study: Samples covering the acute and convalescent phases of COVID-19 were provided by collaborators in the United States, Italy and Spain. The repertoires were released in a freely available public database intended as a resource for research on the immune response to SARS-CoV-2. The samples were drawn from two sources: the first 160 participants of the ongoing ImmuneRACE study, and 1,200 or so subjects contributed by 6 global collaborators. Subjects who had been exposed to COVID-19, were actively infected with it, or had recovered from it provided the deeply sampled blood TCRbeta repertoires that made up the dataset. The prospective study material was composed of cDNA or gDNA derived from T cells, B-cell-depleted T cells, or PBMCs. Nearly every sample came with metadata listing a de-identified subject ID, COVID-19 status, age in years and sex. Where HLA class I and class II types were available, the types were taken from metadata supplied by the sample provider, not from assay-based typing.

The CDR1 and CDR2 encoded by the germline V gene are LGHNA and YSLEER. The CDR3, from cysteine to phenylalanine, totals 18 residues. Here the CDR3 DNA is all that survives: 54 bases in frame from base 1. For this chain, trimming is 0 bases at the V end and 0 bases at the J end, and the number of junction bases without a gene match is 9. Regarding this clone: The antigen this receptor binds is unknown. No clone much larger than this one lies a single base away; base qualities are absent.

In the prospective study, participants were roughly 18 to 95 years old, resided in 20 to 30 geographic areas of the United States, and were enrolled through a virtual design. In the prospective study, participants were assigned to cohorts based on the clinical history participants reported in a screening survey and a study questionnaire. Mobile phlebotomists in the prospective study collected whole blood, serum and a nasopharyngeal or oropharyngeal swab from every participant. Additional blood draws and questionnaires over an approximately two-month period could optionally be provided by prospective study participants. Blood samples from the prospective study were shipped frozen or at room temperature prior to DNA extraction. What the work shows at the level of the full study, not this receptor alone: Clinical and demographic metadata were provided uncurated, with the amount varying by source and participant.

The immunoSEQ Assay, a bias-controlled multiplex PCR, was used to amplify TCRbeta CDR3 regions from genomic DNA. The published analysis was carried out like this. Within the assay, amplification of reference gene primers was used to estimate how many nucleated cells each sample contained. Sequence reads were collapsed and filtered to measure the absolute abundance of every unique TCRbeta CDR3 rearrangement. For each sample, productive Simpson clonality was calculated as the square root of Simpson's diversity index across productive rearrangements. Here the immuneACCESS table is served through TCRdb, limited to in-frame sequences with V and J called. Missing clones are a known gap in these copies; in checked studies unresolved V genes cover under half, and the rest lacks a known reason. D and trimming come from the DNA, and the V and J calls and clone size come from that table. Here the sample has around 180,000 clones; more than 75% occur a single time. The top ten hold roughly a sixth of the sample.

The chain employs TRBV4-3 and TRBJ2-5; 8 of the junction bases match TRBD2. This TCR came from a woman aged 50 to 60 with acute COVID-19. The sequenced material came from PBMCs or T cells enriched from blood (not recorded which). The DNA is TGCGCCAGCAGCCAAGATCGTACCAGCGGGGGACACCAAGAGACCCAGTACTTC. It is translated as CASSQDRTSGGHQETQYF.